This TCR beta chain is from a study of cytomegalovirus exposure and HLA in healthy donors. Whole-study results and caveats: Sequencing had likely introduced a cluster of highly shared sequence variants as an artifact.

The sample holds a few counts of this clone. The target antigen is unknown. The CDR3 has 16 amino acids. The germline gives CDR1 SGHNT, CDR2 YENEEA. V was pared by 1 base and J by 3 bases, with 9 bases of the junction left unmatched. Primers: 60 Vbeta forward and 13 Jbeta reverse. TCRdb keeps only in-frame clones here, not all; method: immunoSEQ multiplex PCR. The sample has about 81,000 clones, over 65% seen once; the top ten hold 2.5% to 3.5%. The source material was PBMCs. The sequence derives from a man in his forties or fifties in good health and CMV-seropositive. The chain is built from TRBV11-3 and TRBJ2-7; TRBD2 matches at 7 bases. Here the CDR3 DNA reads TGTGCCAGCAGCTTAGCGCGGGGAGGGCCGCACTACGAGCAGTACTTC. Its translation: CASSLARGGPHYEQYF.